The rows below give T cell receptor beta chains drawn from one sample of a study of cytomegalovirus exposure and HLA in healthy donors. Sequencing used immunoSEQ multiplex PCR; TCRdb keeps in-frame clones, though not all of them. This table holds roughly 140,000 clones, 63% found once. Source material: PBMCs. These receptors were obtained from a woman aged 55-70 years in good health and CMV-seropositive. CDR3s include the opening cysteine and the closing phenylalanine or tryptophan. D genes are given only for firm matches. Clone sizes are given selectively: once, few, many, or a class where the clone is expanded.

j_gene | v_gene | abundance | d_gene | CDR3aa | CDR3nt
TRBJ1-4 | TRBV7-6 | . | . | CASSLVLESGDIDEKLFF | TGTGCCAGCAGCTTAGTACTGGAATCAGGGGATATAGATGAAAAACTGTTTTTT
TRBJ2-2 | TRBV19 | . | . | CASRQGLSAGELFF | TGTGCCAGTAGACAGGGATTGAGTGCCGGGGAGCTGTTTTTT
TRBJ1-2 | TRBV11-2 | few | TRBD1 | CASRTGGNGYTF | TGTGCCAGCAGGACAGGGGGTAATGGCTACACCTTC
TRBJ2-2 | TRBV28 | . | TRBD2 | CASWLASGGGELFF | TGTGCCAGCTGGCTGGCTAGCGGGGGCGGGGAGCTGTTTTTT
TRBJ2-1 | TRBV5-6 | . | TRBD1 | CASSLGQGSYNEQFF | TGTGCCAGCAGCCTCGGACAGGGCTCCTACAATGAGCAGTTCTTC
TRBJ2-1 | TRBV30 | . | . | CAWSRGGYNEQFF | TGTGCCTGGAGTCGGGGAGGTTACAATGAGCAGTTCTTC
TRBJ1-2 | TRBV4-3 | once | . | CASSQVGVYGYTF | TGCGCCAGCAGCCAAGTAGGGGTTTATGGCTACACCTTC
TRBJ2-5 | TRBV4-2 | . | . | CASSQDQAGETQYF | TGTGCCAGCAGCCAAGATCAAGCGGGAGAGACCCAGTACTTC
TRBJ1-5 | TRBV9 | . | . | CASSPQGLDQPQHF | TGTGCCAGCAGCCCTCAGGGGCTCGATCAGCCCCAGCATTTT
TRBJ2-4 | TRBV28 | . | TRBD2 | CASTPGGSGRDGGYF | TGTGCCAGCACCCCGGGAGGTAGCGGGAGGGACGGCGGTTACTTC
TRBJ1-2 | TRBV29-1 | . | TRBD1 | CSVKRPGGGYTF | TGCAGCGTTAAGCGACCAGGGGGAGGCTACACCTTC
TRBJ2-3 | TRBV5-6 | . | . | CASSSSEDTQYF | TGTGCCAGCAGCTCCTCGGAGGATACGCAGTATTTT
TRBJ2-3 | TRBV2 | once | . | CASSKQDTQYF | TGTGCCAGCAGTAAACAAGATACGCAGTATTTT
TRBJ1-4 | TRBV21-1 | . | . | CASSKKGQDEKLFF | TGTGCCAGCAGCAAAAAGGGACAGGATGAGAAACTGTTTTTT
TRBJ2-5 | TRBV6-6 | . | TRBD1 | CASATGGELETQYF | TGTGCCAGCGCCACAGGGGGCGAGTTAGAGACCCAGTACTTC
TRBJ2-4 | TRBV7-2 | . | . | CASSLGPRGAKNIQYF | TGTGCCAGCAGCTTAGGACCGAGAGGAGCCAAAAACATTCAGTACTTC
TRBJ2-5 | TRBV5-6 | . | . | CASSQGVLLYQETQYF | TGTGCCAGCAGCCAAGGAGTCCTTCTTTACCAAGAGACCCAGTACTTC
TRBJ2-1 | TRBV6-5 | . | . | CASRSGDYNEQFF | TGTGCCAGCAGGAGCGGAGACTACAATGAGCAGTTCTTC
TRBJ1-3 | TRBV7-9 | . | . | CASSDTGSRGNTIYF | TGTGCCAGCAGCGACACAGGGAGTCGCGGAAACACCATATATTTT
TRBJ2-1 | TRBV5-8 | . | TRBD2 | CASSLGLAGYNEQFF | TGTGCCAGCAGCTTGGGACTAGCGGGATACAATGAGCAGTTCTTC
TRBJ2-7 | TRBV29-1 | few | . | CSVSRNYEQYF | TGCAGCGTTTCCAGGAACTACGAGCAGTACTTC
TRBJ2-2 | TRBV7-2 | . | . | CASSLGNRGAAGELFF | TGTGCCAGCAGCTTAGGTAATAGAGGAGCCGCCGGGGAGCTGTTTTTT
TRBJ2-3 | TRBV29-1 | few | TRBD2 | CSGAGGPADTQYF | TGCAGCGGAGCGGGAGGGCCCGCAGATACGCAGTATTTT
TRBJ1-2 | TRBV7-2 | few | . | CASSRTGSNYGYTF | TGTGCCAGCAGCAGAACAGGGTCGAACTATGGCTACACCTTC
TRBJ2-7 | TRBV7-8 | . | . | CASSFGGVEQYF | TGTGCCAGCAGCTTTGGAGGGGTCGAGCAGTACTTC
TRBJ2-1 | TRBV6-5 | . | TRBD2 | CASSLRLAIDEQFF | TGTGCCAGCAGTTTACGACTAGCGATCGATGAGCAGTTCTTC
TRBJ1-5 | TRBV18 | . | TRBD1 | CASSPNRGQGNQPQHF | TGTGCCAGCTCACCCAACCGGGGACAGGGAAATCAGCCCCAGCATTTT
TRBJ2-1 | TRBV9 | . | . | CASSAEGLSYNEQFF | TGTGCCAGCAGCGCCGAGGGACTGTCCTACAATGAGCAGTTCTTC
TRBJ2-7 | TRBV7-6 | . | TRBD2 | CASSLALAGVISYEQYF | TGTGCCAGCAGCTTAGCTCTAGCGGGAGTGATCTCCTACGAGCAGTACTTC
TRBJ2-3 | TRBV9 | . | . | CASSVGTKNTDTQYF | TGTGCCAGCAGCGTAGGGACTAAGAACACAGATACGCAGTATTTT
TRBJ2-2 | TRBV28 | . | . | CASNPGAGDNTGELFF | TGTGCCAGCAACCCCGGGGCAGGGGATAACACCGGGGAGCTGTTTTTT
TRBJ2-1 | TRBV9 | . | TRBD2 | CASSAGSGRDNEQFF | TGTGCCAGCAGCGCCGGTAGCGGGAGGGACAATGAGCAGTTCTTC
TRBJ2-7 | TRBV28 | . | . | CASSFFGDTYEQYF | TGTGCCAGCAGTTTTTTCGGCGACACCTACGAGCAGTACTTC
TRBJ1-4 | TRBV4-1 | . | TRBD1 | CASSQGQGTNEKLFF | TGCGCCAGCAGCCAAGGACAGGGGACTAATGAAAAACTGTTTTTT
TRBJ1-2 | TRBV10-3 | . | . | CAISQDGHGYGYTF | TGTGCCATCAGCCAGGACGGACATGGGTATGGCTACACCTTC
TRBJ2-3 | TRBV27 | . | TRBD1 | CASSPIPSGGGTDTQYF | TGTGCCAGCAGCCCAATACCCTCAGGGGGAGGCACAGATACGCAGTATTTT
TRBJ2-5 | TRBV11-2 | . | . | CASSLDGGTDFWEQYF | TGTGCCAGCAGCTTAGATGGAGGGACAGACTTCTGGGAGCAGTACTTC
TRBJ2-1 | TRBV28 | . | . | CASRTLLSASSYNEQFF | TGTGCCAGCAGGACTCTACTGAGTGCAAGCTCCTACAATGAGCAGTTCTTC
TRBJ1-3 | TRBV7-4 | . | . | CASSLSGQPSYSGNTIYF | TGTGCCAGCAGCTTAAGTGGACAGCCTTCTTATTCTGGAAACACCATATATTTT
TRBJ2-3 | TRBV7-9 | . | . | CASSLEGRGADTQYF | TGTGCCAGCAGCTTAGAGGGCAGGGGAGCAGATACGCAGTATTTT
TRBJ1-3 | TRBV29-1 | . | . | CSVTAGGNTIYF | TGCAGCGTGACGGCAGGTGGAAACACCATATATTTT
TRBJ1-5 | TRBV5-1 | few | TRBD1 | CASSPSGQNSNQPQHF | TGCGCCAGCAGCCCCTCGGGACAGAATAGCAATCAGCCCCAGCATTTT
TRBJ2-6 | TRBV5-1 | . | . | CASSSGTGANVLTF | TGCGCCAGCAGCTCAGGCACTGGGGCCAACGTCCTGACTTTC
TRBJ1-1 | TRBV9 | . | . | CASGEGTAEAFF | TGTGCCAGCGGTGAGGGTACCGCTGAAGCTTTCTTT
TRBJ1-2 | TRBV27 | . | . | CASSFSHSANYGYTF | TGTGCCAGCAGTTTCAGTCACAGTGCTAACTATGGCTACACCTTC
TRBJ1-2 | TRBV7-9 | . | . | CASSLGGNGYTF | TGTGCCAGCAGCTTAGGAGGGAATGGCTACACCTTC
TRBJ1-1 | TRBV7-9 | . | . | CASTGDNNEAFF | TGTGCCAGCACAGGGGACAACAATGAAGCTTTCTTT
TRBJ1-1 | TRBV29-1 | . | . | CSARQGTEAFF | TGCAGCGCCCGGCAGGGAACTGAAGCTTTCTTT
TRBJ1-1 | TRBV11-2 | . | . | CASSLDRGQVAFF | TGTGCCAGCAGCTTAGACAGGGGCCAGGTAGCTTTCTTT
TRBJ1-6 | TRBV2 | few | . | CASRLRQSSYNSPLHF | TGTGCCAGCAGGCTGAGACAGAGCTCCTATAATTCACCCCTCCACTTT